This T cell receptor beta chain comes out of a study of cytomegalovirus exposure and HLA in healthy donors. Overall study findings and caveats: TCR beta sequences numbering 15,000 to 20,000 were associated with HLA alleles at 0.05 false discovery rate in a later analysis.

Germline V gene data show CDR1 as GTSNPN and CDR2 as SVGIG (reference sequence). The length of the CDR3 is 12 residues. The V end lost 2 bases, the J end lost 3 bases, and 8 bases lay between the germline ends. This clone was counted between two and nine times. Its target is unknown. PCR used 60 Vbeta primers and 13 Jbeta primers. The assay was immunoSEQ multiplex PCR, and TCRdb's table has in-frame clones only and misses some. This sample yields 150,000 to 200,000 clones, of which approximately 73% are seen a single time; less than 11% belongs to the top ten. The chain uses TRBV30 and TRBJ2-7; D gene ambiguous. Sequencing input: PBMCs. This clonotype originated in a man under 40 in good health and CMV-seropositive. CDR3 residues: CAWSPGFYEQYF. The CDR3, as DNA: TGTGCCTGGAGTCCCGGTTTCTACGAGCAGTACTTC. Supplemented by reference TRBV30 and TRBJ2-7, the full variable domain reads SQTIHQWPATLVQPVGSPLSLECTVEGTSNPNLYWYRQAAGRGLQLLFYSVGIGQISSEVPQNLSASRPQDRQFILSSKKLLLSDSGFYLCAWSPGFYEQYFGPGTRLTVT.